One and the same sample provided the 8 T cell receptor beta chains below, sequenced in a study of a mutant IDH1 vaccine in newly diagnosed glioma. Time point of the sample: week 47, end of study. Each vaccine dose was 300 ug of mutant IDH1 20-mer peptide, with topical imiquimod. These receptors' antigens are unknown. Sequencing used immunoSEQ multiplex PCR; TCRdb keeps in-frame clones, though not all of them. Among roughly 35,000 clones listed, about 75% were seen once. The sample consisted of PBMCs, taken from a glioma patient whose treatment included an IDH1 peptide vaccine. Receptors originate from a man aged 40-49 years with glioma.

V and J are TRBV7-6 and TRBJ2-7, with 7 bases matching TRBD2. This CDR3 has 14 amino acids. CDR1 and CDR2 (germline): SGHVS, FNYEAQ. J was trimmed by 3 bases and V by 5 bases; bases with no gene match: 7. CDR3 sequence: CASSPTRGGYEQYF. For the CDR3, the DNA is TGTGCCAGCAGCCCCACTCGCGGGGGCTACGAGCAGTACTTC.

This chain connects TRBV5-4 to TRBJ1-2, with D possibly matching TRBD1 (5 bases). Germline V gene lookup returns CDR1 SGHNT and CDR2 YYREEE (reference sequence). This CDR3 has 15 residues. V was trimmed by 6 bases and J by 4 bases, leaving 19 bases between them. CDR3 sequence: CASTEYGAGLYGYTF. The CDR3 DNA reads as TGTGCCAGCACGGAGTACGGGGCAGGTCTCTATGGCTACACCTTC.

There are a few counts of this clone. The gene calls are TRBV6-5 and TRBJ1-2, with a tentative D call TRBD1 (5 bases). The V end was cut by 1 base, the J end by 11 bases, with 11 bases between. The CDR3 is made up of 12 amino acids. The germline V gene has CDR1 MNHEY and CDR2 SVGAGI. The CDR3 sequence is CASSYLQGEYTF. The CDR3 bases are TGTGCCAGCAGTTACTTGCAGGGTGAATACACCTTC.

The chain employs TRBV7-2 and TRBJ2-1; D unclear. Germline values: CDR1 SGHTA, CDR2 FQGNSA. V was trimmed by 3 bases and J by 6 bases, leaving 12 bases between them. The CDR3 runs to 14 residues. The CDR3: CASSFGGSSNEQFF. The CDR3 region has the DNA TGTGCCAGCAGCTTCGGCGGATCTAGCAATGAGCAGTTCTTC.

This clone showed up just a few times. The rearrangement links TRBV19 to TRBJ1-5; D is unresolved. Germline CDR1 reads LNHDA; CDR2 reads SQIVND (reference sequence). There are 14 residues in the CDR3. V dropped 6 bases and J dropped 0 bases, with 9 bases sitting between them. The CDR3: CASSIAYSNQPQHF. The DNA for the CDR3 is TGTGCCAGTAGCATTGCTTATAGCAATCAGCCCCAGCATTTT.

This clone was counted a single time. The chain has TRBV7-9 and TRBJ2-1, with D unresolved. The CDR3 is 11 amino acids. V was clipped by 5 bases and J by 8 bases, with 7 bases between them. Germline CDR1 and CDR2: SEHNR and FQNEAQ (reference sequence). CDR3 in DNA: TGTGCCAGCAGCCGTCCGGATGAGCAGTTCTTC. Its protein is CASSRPDEQFF.

The chain carries TRBV7-7 and TRBJ2-7; no definite D call. Trimming removed 5 bases from V and 3 bases from J, with 11 bases in between. The length of the CDR3 is 13 residues. Germline CDR1 reads SSHAT; CDR2 reads FNYEAQ (reference sequence). CDR3 in amino acids: CASSLGVNYEQYF. As DNA, the CDR3 is TGTGCCAGCAGCCTCGGAGTAAACTACGAGCAGTACTTC.

The chain carries TRBV5-6 and TRBJ2-1, with 7 bases identical to TRBD2. The CDR3 is 15 residues long. V shed 3 bases, J shed 9 bases, and the junction held 12 bases outside the gene matches. Germline loops: CDR1 SGHDT, CDR2 YYEEEE. The CDR3 region has the DNA TGTGCCAGCAGCTACCCTAGCGGAGGCCGCCTTGAGCAGTTCTTC. Translating it yields CASSYPSGGRLEQFF.